Below, 8 T cell receptor beta chains from the same sample are listed, as sequenced in a study of blood T cells in healthy people across ages (dated by TCRdb to between 2014 and 2017). The library relied on 5' RACE. Instrument on record: Illumina HiSeq 2500. A second PCR of roughly 7 to 11 cycles was performed with a sample-barcoded 5' primer and a J-beta primer mix. TCRdb trimmed public reads at Q25 via fastp, called clones via MiXCR and kept in-frame beta chains. Under each unique CDR3 protein, matching rows form one entry showing the most common genes and DNA. This sample has about 970,000 distinct CDR3 sequences in its table, and roughly 51% of those were observed once. Around a fifth of the sample belongs to the ten largest clones. The specimen was blood. Receptor source: a woman in her sixties or seventies in good health.

V usage is TRBV29-1 and J usage is TRBJ2-3; D call uncertain. The length of the CDR3 is 11 residues. Germline V gives CDR1 SQVTM, CDR2 ANQGSEA. Trimming cost V 4 bases and J 8 bases, with 10 bases left between them. CDR3 protein: CSVGSAGTQYF. CDR3 DNA: TGCAGCGTTGGATCCGCAGGTACGCAGTATTTT.

V and J are TRBV5-1 and TRBJ1-2; D gene uncertain. The CDR3 covers 15 residues. Germline CDR1 is SGHRS and CDR2 is YFSETQ. With 2 bases removed from V and 2 bases from J, the gap between germline ends came to 13 bases. For the CDR3, the DNA is TGCGCCAGCAGCTTTCTTTTGGACGCCAACTATGGCTACACCTTC. This gives the protein CASSFLLDANYGYTF.

The chain couples TRBV7-2 to TRBJ2-3, with 7 bases matching TRBD2. Germline trimming cut 6 bases from V and 6 bases from J; bases unmatched to any gene: 15. The CDR3 extends over 16 amino acids. The V gene's germline CDR1 is SGHTA and CDR2 FQGNSA. The CDR3 is CASSRLLAGPLDTQYF. The CDR3 DNA reads TGTGCCAGCAGTCGACTTTTAGCGGGTCCGCTGGATACGCAGTATTTT.

A few counts support this clonotype. This sequence joins TRBV4-1 and TRBJ2-1; 9 nucleotides match TRBD1. There are 16 residues in the CDR3. Unmatched junction bases numbered 9, after V lost 4 bases and J lost 5 bases. Germline V gene data show CDR1 as MGHRA and CDR2 as YSYEKL. Written as DNA, the CDR3 is TGCGCCAGCAGCCGTCCGAGGACAGGGGTTAACAATGAGCAGTTCTTC. This encodes CASSRPRTGVNNEQFF.

This clonotype showed up just a few times. This chain uses TRBV7-9 with TRBJ2-2; no clear D gene. Trimming pared 5 bases from V and 3 bases from J, leaving 7 bases between. The CDR3 extends over 13 amino acids. Per germline, CDR1 SEHNR and CDR2 FQNEAQ (reference sequence). CDR3 coding DNA: TGTGCCAGCAGCGTATCCGACACCGGGGAGCTGTTTTTT. It yields the protein CASSVSDTGELFF.

J is TRBJ2-7 and V is TRBV20-1; TRBD2 might be the D (5 bases). Trimming took off 6 bases at V and 0 bases at J, with 15 bases between the two ends. CDR1 and CDR2 from the germline V gene are DFQATT and SNEGSKA (reference sequence). The CDR3 spans 14 residues. CDR3 in DNA: TGCAGTGCCCTGACGAACCGGGGCTCCTACGAGCAGTACTTC. This codes for CSALTNRGSYEQYF.

The gene calls are TRBV21-1 and TRBJ2-6. TRBV21-1 is listed as a pseudogene. The CDR3 totals 16 residues. The CDR3 DNA reads as TGTGCCCGCCGAGGCAGGCCGGCTTCTGGGGCCAACGTCCTGACTTTC. Translating gives CARRGRPASGANVLTF.

This sequence joins TRBV29-1 and TRBJ2-1; 9 nucleotides agree with TRBD1. After removal of 4 bases from V and 2 bases from J, the junction contained 9 bases not matched to a gene. The germline V gene encodes CDR1 SQVTM and CDR2 ANQGSEA. There are 16 residues in the CDR3. The CDR3 DNA reads TGCAGCGTTGTTGGGGACAGGGATGCGGCCTACAATGAGCAGTTCTTC. This codes for CSVVGDRDAAYNEQFF.